The 3 T cell receptor beta chains given below trace back to one sample, sequenced in a study of shared clonotypes between healthy human individuals. Repertoires were generated with immunoSEQ multiplex PCR, while TCRdb's copy carries only in-frame clones and drops some. This table has approximately 1,500,000 clones, 95% to 99% appearing once. Sequencing used naive CD4+ T cells sorted from blood. The subset here: CD45RA+ positively selected. All receptors derive from a man in his thirties or forties in good health.

This chain links TRBV10-1 with TRBJ1-2, with a weak D call TRBD1 (6 bases). V was pared by 4 bases and J by 4 bases, with 10 bases between. The CDR3 contains 13 residues. Germline CDR1 and CDR2: WNHNN and SYGVQD (reference sequence). CDR3 bases: TGCGCCAGCAGTGCAACAGGGAGCTATGGCTACACCTTC. Residues: CASSATGSYGYTF.

The chain links TRBV2 to TRBJ2-2; unclear D gene. Trimming pared 4 bases from V and 1 base from J, leaving 4 bases between. CDR1 is SNHLY and CDR2 is FYNNEI in the germline V gene. The CDR3 length is 13 residues. The CDR3 loop is CASSVENTGELFF. CDR3 bases: TGTGCCAGCAGTGTCGAGAACACCGGGGAGCTGTTTTTT.

This chain links TRBV9 with TRBJ2-2, with a tentative D call TRBD1 (6 bases). The CDR3 extends over 16 amino acids. Trimming left V 3 bases short and J 6 bases short, with 18 bases between. The germline V gene encodes CDR1 SGDLS and CDR2 YYNGEE. The DNA of the CDR3 is TGTGCCAGCAGCGCCACGATCCGGGACATACCCGGGGAGCTGTTTTTT. It specifies CASSATIRDIPGELFF. Complete variable domain (other parts from reference TRBV9 and TRBJ2-2): DSGVTQTPKHLITATGQRVTLRCSPRSGDLSVYWYQQSLDQGLQFLIQYYNGEERAKGNILERFSAQQFPDLHSELNLSSLELGDSALYFCASSATIRDIPGELFFGEGSRLTVL.